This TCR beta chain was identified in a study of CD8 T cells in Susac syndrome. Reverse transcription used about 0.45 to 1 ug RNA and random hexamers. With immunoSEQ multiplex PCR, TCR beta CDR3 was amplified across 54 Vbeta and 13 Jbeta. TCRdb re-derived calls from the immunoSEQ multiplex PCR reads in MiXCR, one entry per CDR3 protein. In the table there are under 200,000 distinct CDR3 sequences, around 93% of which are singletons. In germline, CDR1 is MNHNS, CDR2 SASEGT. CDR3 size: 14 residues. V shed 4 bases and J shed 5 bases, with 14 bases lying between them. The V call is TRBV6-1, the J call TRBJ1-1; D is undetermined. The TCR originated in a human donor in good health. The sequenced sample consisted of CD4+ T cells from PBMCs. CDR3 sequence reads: CASSGPSGGTEAFF. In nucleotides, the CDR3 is TGTGCCAGCAGTGGCCCCTCTGGAGGGACTGAAGCTTTCTTT.